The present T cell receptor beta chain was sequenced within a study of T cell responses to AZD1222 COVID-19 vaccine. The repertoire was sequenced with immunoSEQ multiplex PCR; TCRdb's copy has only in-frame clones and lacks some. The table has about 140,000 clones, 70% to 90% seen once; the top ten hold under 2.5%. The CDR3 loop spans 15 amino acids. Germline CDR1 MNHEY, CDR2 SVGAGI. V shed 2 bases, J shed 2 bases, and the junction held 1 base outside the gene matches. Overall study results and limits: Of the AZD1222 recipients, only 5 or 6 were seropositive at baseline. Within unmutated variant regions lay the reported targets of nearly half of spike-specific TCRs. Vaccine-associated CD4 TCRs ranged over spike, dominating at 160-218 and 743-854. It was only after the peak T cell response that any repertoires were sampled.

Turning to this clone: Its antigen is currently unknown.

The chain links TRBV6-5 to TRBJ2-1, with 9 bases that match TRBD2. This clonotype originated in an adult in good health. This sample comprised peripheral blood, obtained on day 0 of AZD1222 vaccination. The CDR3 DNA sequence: TGTGCCAGCAGTTACGAGCGGGAGGCCTACAATGAGCAGTTCTTC. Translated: CASSYEREAYNEQFF.